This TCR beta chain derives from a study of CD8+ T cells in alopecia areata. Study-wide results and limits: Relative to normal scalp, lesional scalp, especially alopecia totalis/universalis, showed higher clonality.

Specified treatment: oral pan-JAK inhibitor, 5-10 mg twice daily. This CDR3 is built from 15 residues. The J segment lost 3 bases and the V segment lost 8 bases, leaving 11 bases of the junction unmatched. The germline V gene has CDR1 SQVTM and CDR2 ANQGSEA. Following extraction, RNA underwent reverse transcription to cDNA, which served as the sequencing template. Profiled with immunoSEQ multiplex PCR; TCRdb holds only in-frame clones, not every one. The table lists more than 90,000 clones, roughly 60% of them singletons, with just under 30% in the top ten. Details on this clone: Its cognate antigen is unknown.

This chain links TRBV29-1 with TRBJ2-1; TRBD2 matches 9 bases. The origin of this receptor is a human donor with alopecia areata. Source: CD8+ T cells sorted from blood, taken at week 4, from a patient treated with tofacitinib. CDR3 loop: CSLEASGALYNEQFF. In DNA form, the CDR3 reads TGCAGCCTGGAGGCTAGCGGGGCCCTCTACAATGAGCAGTTCTTC.